This T cell receptor beta chain was documented in a study of cytomegalovirus exposure and HLA in healthy donors (dated by TCRdb to 2016 to 2017). Notes on the research overall: The roughly 670 repertoires of the first cohort and the 120 validation repertoires were produced on the same platform, according to a later analysis. The study was designed to test whether signatures of past pathogen exposure could be identified by cataloging public T cell receptors. A separate validation cohort of 100 to 150 different subjects was used in addition to the roughly 670-subject first cohort. To predict cytomegalovirus infection status, the study combined high-throughput TCR immunosequencing, statistical association of individual TCRs with disease status, and machine learning.

Libraries were built with the immunoSEQ multiplex PCR assay. Per the source publication's procedure: A statistical classification framework was built for diagnosing cytomegalovirus status from the catalog of TCR beta chain sequences. Imported from immuneACCESS, the table was reduced by TCRdb to in-frame sequences with V and J called. These copies leave out some clones; in studies compared against another copy, an unresolved V gene accounts for under half, and the cause of the remainder is not known. The DNA was the basis for D and trimming; V, J and clone size are from that table. Within this sample are 200,000 or so clones, with 75% to 85% of them counted one time only. The ten largest clonotypes hold 13% of the sample. The full study reports these points: A total of 164 TCR beta chains were listed by the study as associated with cytomegalovirus. Most TCR sequences were observed very rarely across donors, whereas some public TCRs were present in many individuals. A later analysis found that TCRs clustered in the first cohort also tended to co-occur in the 100 to 150 validation repertoires, with more than 90% of cluster scores above 0. The classifier was reported to diagnose cytomegalovirus status with high specificity and sensitivity in both the original and validation cohorts. It was suggested by the authors that the approach could potentially be generalized to other disease states and immunological phenotypes. In vitro tests confirmed that a few of the cytomegalovirus-associated TCR beta chains recognize cytomegalovirus antigens. A later analysis had no HLA typing for the validation cohort, so co-occurrence there was scored across all 110 or so repertoires.

The donors belonged to the validation cohort of about 130 subjects, which was separate from the approximately 610-subject first cohort. Notes on this clone: Its antigen is still unknown. No much larger clonotype is one base removed from it; base qualities were not supplied.

V lost 3 bases and J lost 2 bases, and the count of bases not matched to a germline gene is 4. Spanning cysteine to phenylalanine, the CDR3 consists of 16 amino acids. CDR3 DNA is the only sequence kept; it has 48 bases, read in frame from the first base. Sequences KGHSH (CDR1) and LQKENI (CDR2) are obtained from the germline V gene. The rearranged chain carries TRBV18 and TRBJ2-3; 11 central nucleotides agree with TRBD2. The sample was PBMCs. This clonotype originated in a woman in her twenties or thirties in good health and CMV-seropositive. The DNA sequence follows: TGTGCCAGCTCACCCCAGACTAGCGGGGCCACAGATACGCAGTATTTT. Its protein reads: CASSPQTSGATDTQYF.